The clone carrying this TCR beta chain was detected only once. In the authors' methods: Reference gene primers were amplified, and this amplification served to estimate nucleated cell counts. Profiled with immunoSEQ multiplex PCR; TCRdb holds only in-frame clones, not every one. For V, J and clone size, that table is used; D and trimming come from the DNA. The data hold under 85,000 clones, with 84% observed a single time. These data come from a study of blood T cell repertoires in COVID-19. Turning to the study itself: Material from acute and convalescent COVID-19 was sourced from the United States, Italy and Spain.

This CDR3 spans 13 amino acids. The germline CDR1 and CDR2 sequences are SGHDN and FVKESK. Trimming took 5 bases from V and 2 from J; bases not matched to a gene: 2. This TCR came from a middle-aged man with acute or convalescent COVID-19. The sample comprised peripheral blood. V gene TRBV14 combines with J gene TRBJ1-1; 7 bases match TRBD1. The CDR3: CASSRQGNTEAFF. The CDR3 DNA reads TGTGCCAGCAGCAGACAGGGAAACACTGAAGCTTTCTTT.